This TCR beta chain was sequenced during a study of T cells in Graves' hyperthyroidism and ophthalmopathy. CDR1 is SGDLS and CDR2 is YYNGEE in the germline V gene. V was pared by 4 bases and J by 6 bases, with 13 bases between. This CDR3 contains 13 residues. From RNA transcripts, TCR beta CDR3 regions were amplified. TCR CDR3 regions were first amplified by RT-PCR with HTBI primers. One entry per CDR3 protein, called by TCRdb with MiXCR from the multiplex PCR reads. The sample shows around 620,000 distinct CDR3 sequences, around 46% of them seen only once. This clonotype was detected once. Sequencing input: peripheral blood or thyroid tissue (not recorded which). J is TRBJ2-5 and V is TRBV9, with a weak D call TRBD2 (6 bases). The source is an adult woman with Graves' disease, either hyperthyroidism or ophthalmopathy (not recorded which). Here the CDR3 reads CASSLRERKTQYF. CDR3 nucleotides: TGTGCCAGCAGCTTACGGGAGCGGAAGACCCAGTACTTC.